This TCR beta chain stems from a study of radiation and T cells in renal cell carcinoma. TCRdb's table, derived via immunoSEQ multiplex PCR, lists solely in-frame clones and lacks some. The sample carries 10,000 to 12,000 clones, more than 50% recorded once. Treatment meaning: treatment-naive control, cytoreductive nephrectomy. In its sample, this clone was seen a few times. The length of the CDR3 is 15 residues. The V gene lost 3 bases and the J gene lost 7 bases, with 17 bases spanning the gap. Germline V CDR1 and CDR2: LGHNA, YSLEER. Specimen: tumor tissue, collected from a patient whose treatment was nephrectomy without radiotherapy. The receptor was derived from a middle-aged man with renal cell carcinoma. The genes are TRBV4-3 and TRBJ2-3; D tentatively reads TRBD1 or TRBD2 (5 bases each). Written as DNA, the CDR3 is TGCGCCAGCAGCCAGGACTCCGGGGCCCGAAATACGCAGTATTTT. Translating it yields CASSQDSGARNTQYF.